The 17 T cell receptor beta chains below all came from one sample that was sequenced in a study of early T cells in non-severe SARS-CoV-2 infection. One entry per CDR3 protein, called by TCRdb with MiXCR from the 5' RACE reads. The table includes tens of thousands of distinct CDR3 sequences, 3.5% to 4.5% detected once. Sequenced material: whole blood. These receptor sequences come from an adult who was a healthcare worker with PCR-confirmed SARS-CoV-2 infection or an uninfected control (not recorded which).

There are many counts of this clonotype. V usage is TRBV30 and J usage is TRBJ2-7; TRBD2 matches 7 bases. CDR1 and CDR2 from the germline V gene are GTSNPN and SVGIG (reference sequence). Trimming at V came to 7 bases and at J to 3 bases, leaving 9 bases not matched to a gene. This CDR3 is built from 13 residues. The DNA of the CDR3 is TGTGCCTTCCACGCGGGGAGGGGCTACGAGCAGTACTTC. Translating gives CAFHAGRGYEQYF.

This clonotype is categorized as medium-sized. This CDR3 reads CASSLILAGYNEQFF. CDR3 DNA sequence: TGTGCCAGCAGCTTGATCCTAGCGGGGTACAATGAGCAGTTCTTC. The J gene is TRBJ2-1, the V gene TRBV5-6; 9 bases align to TRBD2. CDR3 length equals 15 residues. V lost 1 base to trimming and J lost 4 bases; unmatched junction nucleotides: 3. Germline values: CDR1 SGHDT, CDR2 YYEEEE.

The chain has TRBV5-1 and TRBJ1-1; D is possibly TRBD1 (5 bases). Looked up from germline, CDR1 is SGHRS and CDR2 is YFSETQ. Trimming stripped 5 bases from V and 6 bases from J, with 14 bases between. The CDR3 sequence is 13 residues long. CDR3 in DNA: TGCGCCAGCAGAGCTCAGGGCGGCGCTGAAGCTTTCTTT. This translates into CASRAQGGAEAFF.

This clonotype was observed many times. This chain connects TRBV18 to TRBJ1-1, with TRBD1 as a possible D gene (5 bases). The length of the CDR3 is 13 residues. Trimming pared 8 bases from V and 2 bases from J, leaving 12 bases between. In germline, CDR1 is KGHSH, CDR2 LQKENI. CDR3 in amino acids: CASIQEPNTEAFF. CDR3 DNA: TGTGCCAGCATACAGGAACCTAACACTGAAGCTTTCTTT. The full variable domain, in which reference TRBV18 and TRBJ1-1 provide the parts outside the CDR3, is NAGVMQNPRHLVRRRGQEARLRCSPMKGHSHVYWYRQLPEEGLKFMVYLQKENIIDESGMPKERFSAEFPKEGPSILRIQQVVRGDSAAYFCASIQEPNTEAFFGQGTRLTVV.

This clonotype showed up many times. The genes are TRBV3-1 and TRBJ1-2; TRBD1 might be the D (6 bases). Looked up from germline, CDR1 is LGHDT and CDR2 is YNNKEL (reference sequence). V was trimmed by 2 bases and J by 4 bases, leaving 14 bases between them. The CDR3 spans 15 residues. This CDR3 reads CASSQNWDTSYGYTF. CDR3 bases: TGTGCCAGCAGCCAAAATTGGGACACCAGCTATGGCTACACCTTC.

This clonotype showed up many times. CDR3: CSVELTGAHGYTF. In DNA, the CDR3 is TGCAGCGTTGAGCTGACAGGGGCTCACGGCTACACCTTC. The V call is TRBV29-1, the J call TRBJ1-2; 8 bases agree with TRBD1. Germline V lookup: CDR1 SQVTM, CDR2 ANQGSEA. After removal of 3 bases from V and 8 bases from J, the junction contained 8 bases not matched to a gene. The CDR3 covers 13 residues.

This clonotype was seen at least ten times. CDR3 sequence: CASSYSRWGRNTEAFF. DNA of the CDR3: TGTGCCAGCAGTTACTCGAGATGGGGGAGGAACACTGAAGCTTTCTTT. V gene TRBV6-5 combines with J gene TRBJ1-1, with D tentatively TRBD1 (5 bases). The ends were cut back, 0 bases at V and 1 base at J, with 12 bases in the middle. The CDR3 sequence is 16 residues long. Germline V CDR1 and CDR2: MNHEY, SVGAGI.

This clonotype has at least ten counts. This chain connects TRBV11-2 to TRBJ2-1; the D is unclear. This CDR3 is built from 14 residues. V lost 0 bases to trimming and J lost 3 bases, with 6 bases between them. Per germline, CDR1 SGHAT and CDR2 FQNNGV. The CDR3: CASSLEGLYNEQFF. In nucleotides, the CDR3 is TGTGCCAGCAGCTTAGAGGGCCTCTACAATGAGCAGTTCTTC. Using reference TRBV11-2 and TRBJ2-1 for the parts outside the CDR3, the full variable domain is EAGVAQSPRYKIIEKRQSVAFWCNPISGHATLYWYQQILGQGPKLLIQFQNNGVVDDSQLPKDRFSAERLKGVDSTLKIQPAKLEDSAVYLCASSLEGLYNEQFFGPGTRLTVL.

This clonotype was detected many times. CDR3 sequence: CASSLVPGDSDTQYF. The CDR3 DNA sequence: TGTGCCAGCAGCTTAGTCCCAGGGGATTCAGATACGCAGTATTTT. The rearrangement uses TRBV7-2 and TRBJ2-3; tentative D call: TRBD1 (6 bases). The CDR3 is 15 amino acids. Trimming pared 1 base from V and 4 bases from J, leaving 12 bases between. In germline, CDR1 is SGHTA, CDR2 FQGNSA.

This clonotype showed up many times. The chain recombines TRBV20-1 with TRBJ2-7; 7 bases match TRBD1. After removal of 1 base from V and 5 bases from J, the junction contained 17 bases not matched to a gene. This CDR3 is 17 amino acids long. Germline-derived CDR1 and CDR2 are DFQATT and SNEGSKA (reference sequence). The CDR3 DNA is TGCAGTGCTAGAGCGCGCGACAGGGACAGCCCCCTGGACGAGCAGTACTTC. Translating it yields CSARARDRDSPLDEQYF.

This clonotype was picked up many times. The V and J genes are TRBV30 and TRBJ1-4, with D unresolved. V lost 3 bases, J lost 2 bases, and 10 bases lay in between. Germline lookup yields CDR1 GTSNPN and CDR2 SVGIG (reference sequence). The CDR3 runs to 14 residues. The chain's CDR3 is CAWSPLGTNEKLFF. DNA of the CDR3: TGTGCCTGGAGCCCCCTTGGGACTAATGAAAAACTGTTTTTT.

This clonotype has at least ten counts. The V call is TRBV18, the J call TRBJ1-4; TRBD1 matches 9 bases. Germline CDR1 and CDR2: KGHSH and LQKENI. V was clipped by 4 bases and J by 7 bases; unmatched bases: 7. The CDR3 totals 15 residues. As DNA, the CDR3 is TGTGCCAGCTCACGGGGACAGGGACCAACTGAAAAACTGTTTTTT. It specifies CASSRGQGPTEKLFF.

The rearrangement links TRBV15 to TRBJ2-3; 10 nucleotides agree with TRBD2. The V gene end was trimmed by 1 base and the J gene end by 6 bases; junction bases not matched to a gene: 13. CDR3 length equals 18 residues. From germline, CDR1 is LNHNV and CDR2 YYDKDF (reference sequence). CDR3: CATSRGLGTSVEGDTQYF. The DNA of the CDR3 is TGTGCCACCAGCAGAGGACTTGGGACTAGCGTTGAGGGGGATACGCAGTATTTT. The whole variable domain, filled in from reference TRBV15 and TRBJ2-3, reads DAMVIQNPRYQVTQFGKPVTLSCSQTLNHNVMYWYQQKSSQAPKLLFHYYDKDFNNEADTPDNFQSRRPNTSFCFLDIRSPGLGDTAMYLCATSRGLGTSVEGDTQYFGPGTRLTVL.

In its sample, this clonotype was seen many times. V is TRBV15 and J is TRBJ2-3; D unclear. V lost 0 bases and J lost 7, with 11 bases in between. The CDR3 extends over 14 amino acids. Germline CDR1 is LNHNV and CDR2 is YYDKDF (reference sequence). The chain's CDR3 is CATSRDQWANTQYF. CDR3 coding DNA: TGTGCCACCAGCAGAGATCAATGGGCGAATACGCAGTATTTT.

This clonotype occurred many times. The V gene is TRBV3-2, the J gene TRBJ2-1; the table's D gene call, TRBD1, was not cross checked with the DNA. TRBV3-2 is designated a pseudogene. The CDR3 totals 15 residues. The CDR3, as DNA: TGTGCCAGCAGCCAGGCCAGGGGGCCATCCAATGAGCAGTTCTTC. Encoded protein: CASSQARGPSNEQFF.

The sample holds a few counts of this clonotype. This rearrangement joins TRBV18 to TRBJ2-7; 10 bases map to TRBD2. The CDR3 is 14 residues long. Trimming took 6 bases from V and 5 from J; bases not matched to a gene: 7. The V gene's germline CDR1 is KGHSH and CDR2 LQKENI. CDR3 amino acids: CASSSGGGFDEQYF. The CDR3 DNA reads TGTGCCAGCTCCAGCGGGGGGGGATTTGACGAGCAGTACTTC.

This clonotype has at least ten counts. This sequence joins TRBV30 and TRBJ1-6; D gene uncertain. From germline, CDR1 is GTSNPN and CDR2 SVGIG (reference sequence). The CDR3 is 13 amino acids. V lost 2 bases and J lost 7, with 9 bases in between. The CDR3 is CAWSPGGNSPLHF. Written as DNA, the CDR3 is TGTGCCTGGAGTCCCGGTGGGAATTCACCCCTCCACTTT.